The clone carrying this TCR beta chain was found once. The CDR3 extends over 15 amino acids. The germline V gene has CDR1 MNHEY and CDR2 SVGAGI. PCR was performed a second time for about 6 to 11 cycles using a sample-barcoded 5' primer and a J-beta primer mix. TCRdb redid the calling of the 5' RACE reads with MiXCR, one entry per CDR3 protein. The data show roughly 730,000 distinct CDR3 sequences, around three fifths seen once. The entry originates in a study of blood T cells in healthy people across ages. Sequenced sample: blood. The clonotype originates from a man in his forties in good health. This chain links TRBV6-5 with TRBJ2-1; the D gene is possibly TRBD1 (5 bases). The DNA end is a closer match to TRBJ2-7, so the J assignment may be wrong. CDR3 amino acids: CASSPSRGRRGEQYF. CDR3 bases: TGTGCCAGCAGTCCGAGTAGGGGTCGCCGCGGCGAGCAGTACTTC.